The rows below give T cell receptor beta chains drawn from one sample of a study of PD-1 blockade in classical Hodgkin lymphoma. Generated by immunoSEQ multiplex PCR, the TCRdb table keeps only in-frame clones and is missing some. The sample has over 80,000 clones, roughly 89% seen once. This material consisted of peripheral blood mononuclear cells (PBMCs), taken at baseline. The receptors were gathered from a human donor with classical Hodgkin lymphoma. The CDR3 runs from the conserved cysteine through the conserved F or W. A D gene is named only where the DNA matches it firmly. Expanded clones are given a class, and other clones once, few, many or no size at all.

d_gene	v_gene	abundance	j_gene	CDR3aa	CDR3nt
-	TRBV2	-	TRBJ1-2	CAVRTVVSKNYGYTF	TGTGCCGTTAGAACAGTCGTCTCTAAGAACTATGGCTACACCTTC
-	TRBV19	-	TRBJ2-2	CASSSGFGGELFF	TGTGCCAGTAGTTCTGGGTTCGGCGGGGAGCTGTTTTTT
-	TRBV4-1	-	TRBJ2-7	CASSPTGIPYEQYF	TGCGCCAGCAGCCCTACAGGGATCCCCTACGAGCAGTACTTC
-	TRBV6-6	-	TRBJ2-5	CASSPATGGETQYF	TGTGCCAGCAGTCCCGCGACAGGAGGGGAGACCCAGTACTTC
-	TRBV27	-	TRBJ2-1	CASSFFAANEQFF	TGTGCCAGCAGTTTTTTTGCGGCCAATGAGCAGTTCTTC
TRBD1	TRBV7-2	once	TRBJ2-1	CASSWQGQDYNEQFF	TGTGCCAGCAGCTGGCAAGGACAGGACTACAATGAGCAGTTCTTC
-	TRBV7-9	-	TRBJ1-2	CASSPIGDYGYTF	TGTGCCAGCAGCCCGATCGGGGACTATGGCTACACCTTC
-	TRBV6-5	once	TRBJ1-2	CASSYTQGSYGYTF	TGTGCCAGCAGTTACACCCAGGGTAGCTATGGCTACACCTTC
TRBD1	TRBV19	-	TRBJ1-5	CASSIPGRGNQPQHF	TGTGCCAGTAGTATTCCCGGCAGGGGGAATCAGCCCCAGCATTTT
TRBD1	TRBV5-4	-	TRBJ2-6	CASTPPGQGPLGANVLTF	TGTGCCAGCACTCCTCCGGGACAGGGGCCCCTCGGGGCCAACGTCCTGACTTTC
-	TRBV18	-	TRBJ1-2	CASSPGEGTNYGYTF	TGTGCCAGCTCGCCGGGGGAGGGGACTAACTATGGCTACACCTTC
TRBD2	TRBV7-9	-	TRBJ2-7	CASSLAGGLADEQYF	TGTGCCAGCAGCTTAGCGGGGGGACTAGCAGACGAGCAGTACTTC
TRBD1	TRBV10-2	-	TRBJ1-2	CASSDATGDARGYTF	TGCGCCAGCAGCGACGCGACAGGGGACGCGCGTGGCTACACCTTC
-	TRBV5-6	-	TRBJ1-5	CASSLLGDRSVQPQHF	TGTGCCAGCAGCTTGTTGGGCGACAGGTCGGTTCAGCCCCAGCATTTT
TRBD2	TRBV12-5	-	TRBJ2-1	CASGLGGGGKVEQFF	TGTGCTAGTGGTTTGGGCGGGGGAGGTAAGGTTGAGCAGTTCTTC
TRBD1	TRBV29-1	-	TRBJ1-2	CSVEEMAGTGGYTF	TGCAGCGTTGAAGAAATGGCCGGGACAGGGGGCTACACCTTC
-	TRBV10-1	-	TRBJ1-4	CASSSVLYPHRHGNIKKLFF	TGCGCCAGCAGCTCAGTCCTTTATCCCCACCGACATGGGAATATCAAAAAACTGTTTTTT
-	TRBV19	-	TRBJ2-3	CASSSLRRGRTDTQYF	TGTGCCAGTAGTTCTCTAAGGCGGGGACGCACAGATACGCAGTATTTT
-	TRBV6-5	-	TRBJ1-2	CASSYYTSYGYTF	TGTGCCAGCAGTTACTACACCAGTTATGGCTACACCTTC
TRBD2	TRBV30	-	TRBJ2-7	CALTTKAGVYYEQYF	TGTGCCTTGACGACCAAAGCGGGAGTTTACTACGAGCAGTACTTC
TRBD1	TRBV9	-	TRBJ1-2	CASSSARGQGVGYGYTF	TGTGCCAGCAGCTCGGCCCGCGGACAGGGGGTCGGCTATGGCTACACCTTC
TRBD2	TRBV28	-	TRBJ2-7	CASTLRGLAHEQYF	TGTGCCAGCACCCTAAGGGGACTAGCCCACGAGCAGTACTTC
TRBD2	TRBV4-2	-	TRBJ2-1	CASSQAAGVSGNEQFF	TGTGCCAGCAGCCAAGCAGCGGGAGTTAGTGGAAATGAGCAGTTCTTC
-	TRBV30	once	TRBJ2-3	CAWTLTGSVTDTQYF	TGTGCCTGGACCCTAACAGGCAGTGTTACAGATACGCAGTATTTT
TRBD2	TRBV7-9	-	TRBJ2-7	CASSSWAGENEQYF	TGTGCCAGCAGCTCCTGGGCGGGGGAAAACGAGCAGTACTTC
-	TRBV11-2	-	TRBJ1-1	CASSSSVDRVSEAFF	TGTGCCAGCAGCTCCTCTGTTGATCGGGTATCTGAAGCTTTCTTT
TRBD1	TRBV5-1	-	TRBJ1-2	CASSPSGTGLYGYTF	TGCGCCAGCAGCCCTAGCGGGACAGGGCTCTATGGCTACACCTTC
-	TRBV28	-	TRBJ1-4	CASRDRASEKLFF	TGTGCCAGCAGAGATAGGGCGAGTGAAAAACTGTTTTTT
TRBD2	TRBV7-2	-	TRBJ2-7	CASSLPGRGLYEQYF	TGTGCCAGCAGCCTGCCAGGGAGGGGACTCTACGAGCAGTACTTC
TRBD1	TRBV6-6	-	TRBJ2-7	CASSSDRVHEQYF	TGTGCCAGCAGCAGCGACAGGGTCCACGAGCAGTACTTC
-	TRBV27	-	TRBJ2-1	CASTAGGSYNEQFF	TGTGCCAGCACCGCCGGCGGCTCCTACAATGAGCAGTTCTTC
-	TRBV5-6	-	TRBJ2-1	CASSFTGDEQFF	TGTGCCAGCAGCTTTACCGGCGATGAGCAGTTCTTC
TRBD2	TRBV5-6	-	TRBJ2-7	CASSPTSLGEQYF	TGTGCCAGCAGCCCGACTAGCCTGGGGGAGCAGTACTTC
TRBD1	TRBV6-1	-	TRBJ2-7	CASSVARTGGAYEQYF	TGTGCCAGCAGTGTGGCTCGGACAGGGGGAGCCTACGAGCAGTACTTC
-	TRBV6-5	-	TRBJ1-1	CVSSYSRLPLGTEAFF	TGTGTCAGCAGTTACTCGAGGCTGCCCTTAGGCACTGAAGCTTTCTTT
-	TRBV28	-	TRBJ2-5	CASSSVAGYQETQYF	TGTGCCAGCAGTTCGGTAGCTGGCTATCAAGAGACCCAGTACTTC
-	TRBV7-7	once	TRBJ2-2	CASSLLGNTGELFF	TGTGCCAGCAGCTTATTAGGGAACACCGGGGAGCTGTTTTTT
TRBD1	TRBV9	-	TRBJ1-2	CASRGQGINYGYTF	TGTGCCAGCAGGGGACAGGGGATAAACTATGGCTACACCTTC
TRBD2	TRBV7-8	-	TRBJ2-7	CASSRGTSGNTEQYF	TGTGCCAGCAGCCGAGGGACTAGCGGGAATACCGAGCAGTACTTC
-	TRBV7-9	few	TRBJ1-2	CASSQGGHADGYTF	TGTGCCAGCAGCCAAGGGGGACACGCAGATGGCTACACCTTC
-	TRBV2	-	TRBJ2-1	CASRGVEQFF	TGTGCCAGCAGGGGGGTTGAGCAGTTCTTC
-	TRBV15	-	TRBJ2-3	CATVSTLSTDTQYF	TGTGCCACCGTCTCCACCTTGTCAACAGATACGCAGTATTTT
-	TRBV6-5	-	TRBJ2-7	CASSYLGQGDEQYF	TGTGCCAGCAGTTACTTAGGCCAAGGAGACGAGCAGTACTTC
-	TRBV27	-	TRBJ2-7	CASSLSPGHMYEQYF	TGTGCCAGCAGTTTATCGCCGGGACATATGTACGAGCAGTACTTC